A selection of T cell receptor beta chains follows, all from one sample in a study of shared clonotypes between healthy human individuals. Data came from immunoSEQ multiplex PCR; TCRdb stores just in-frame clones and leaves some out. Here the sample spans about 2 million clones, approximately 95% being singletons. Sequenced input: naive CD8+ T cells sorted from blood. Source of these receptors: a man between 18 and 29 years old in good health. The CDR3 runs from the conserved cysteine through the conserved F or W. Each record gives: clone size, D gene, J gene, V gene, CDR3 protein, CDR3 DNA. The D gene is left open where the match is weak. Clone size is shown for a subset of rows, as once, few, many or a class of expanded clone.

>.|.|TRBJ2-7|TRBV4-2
CASSVWTGAYEQYF
TGTGCCAGCAGCGTATGGACCGGAGCCTACGAGCAGTACTTC
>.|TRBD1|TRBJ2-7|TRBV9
CASSAGTGLRGQYF
TGTGCCAGCAGCGCCGGGACAGGCCTACGAGGGCAGTACTTC
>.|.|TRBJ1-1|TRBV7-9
CASSLVGEGNTEAFF
TGTGCCAGCAGCTTAGTAGGGGAAGGAAACACTGAAGCTTTCTTT
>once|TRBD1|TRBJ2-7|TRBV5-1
CASSPGQAAYEQYF
TGCGCCAGCAGCCCGGGACAGGCAGCCTACGAGCAGTACTTC
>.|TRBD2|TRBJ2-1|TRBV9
CASSPGLAEYNEQFF
TGTGCCAGCAGCCCGGGACTAGCGGAATACAATGAGCAGTTCTTC
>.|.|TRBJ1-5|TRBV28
CASSRDRRRQPQHF
TGTGCCAGCAGTCGTGACAGGAGGCGGCAGCCCCAGCATTTT
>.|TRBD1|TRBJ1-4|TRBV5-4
CASSLEGQGWNEKLFF
TGTGCCAGCAGCTTGGAGGGACAGGGGTGGAATGAAAAACTGTTTTTT
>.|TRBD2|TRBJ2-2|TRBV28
CASSLGRVSTGELFF
TGTGCCAGCAGTTTGGGGAGGGTGAGCACCGGGGAGCTGTTTTTT
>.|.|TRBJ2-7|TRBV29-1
CSVWGEGRSSYEQYF
TGCAGCGTGTGGGGTGAGGGTAGGAGCTCCTACGAGCAGTACTTC
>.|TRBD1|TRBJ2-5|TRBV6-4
CASGRQGQKETQYF
TGTGCCAGCGGGAGACAGGGTCAAAAAGAGACCCAGTACTTC
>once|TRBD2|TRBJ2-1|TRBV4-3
CASSQAGSGISWVNEQFF
TGCGCCAGCAGCCAAGCGGGTAGCGGGATTTCTTGGGTCAATGAGCAGTTCTTC
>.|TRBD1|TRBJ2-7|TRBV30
CAWRNRGVDEQYF
TGTGCCTGGAGAAACAGGGGGGTTGACGAGCAGTACTTC
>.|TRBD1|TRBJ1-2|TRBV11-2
CASSFSGTDSGYTF
TGTGCCAGCAGCTTCTCCGGGACAGATTCCGGCTACACCTTC
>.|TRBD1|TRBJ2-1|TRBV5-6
CASSSPLRGLGEQFF
TGTGCCAGCAGCTCGCCTCTCAGGGGGCTCGGCGAGCAGTTCTTC
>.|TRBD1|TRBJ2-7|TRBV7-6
CASSEGQGYYEQYF
TGTGCCAGCAGCGAGGGACAGGGATACTACGAGCAGTACTTC
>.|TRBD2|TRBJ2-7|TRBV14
CASSQEASGSYEQYF
TGTGCCAGCAGCCAAGAGGCTAGCGGCTCCTACGAGCAGTACTTC
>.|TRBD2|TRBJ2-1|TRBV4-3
CASSQGLAGGGGEQFF
TGCGCCAGCAGCCAAGGTCTAGCGGGAGGGGGGGGTGAGCAGTTCTTC
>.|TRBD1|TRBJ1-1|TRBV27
CASSLTGANTEAFF
TGTGCCAGCAGTTTAACAGGGGCCAACACTGAAGCTTTCTTT
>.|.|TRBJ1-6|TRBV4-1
CASSQSPTAVSSYNSPLHF
TGCGCCAGCAGCCAATCCCCGACAGCCGTGAGCTCCTATAATTCACCCCTCCACTTT
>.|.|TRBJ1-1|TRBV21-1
CASSTTTGGLRSNTEAFF
TGTGCCAGCAGCACAACGACAGGGGGCCTTCGATCGAACACTGAAGCTTTCTTT
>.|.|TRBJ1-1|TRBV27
CASSLGQNTEAFF
TGTGCCAGCAGTCTAGGCCAGAACACTGAAGCTTTCTTT
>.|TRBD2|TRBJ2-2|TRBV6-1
CASSEIAGAGTGELFF
TGTGCCAGCAGTGAAATAGCGGGGGCAGGCACCGGGGAGCTGTTTTTT
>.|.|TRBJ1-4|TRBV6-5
CASSYSFGGSEKLFF
TGTGCCAGCAGTTACTCCTTCGGGGGGAGTGAAAAACTGTTTTTT
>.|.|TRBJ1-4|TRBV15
CATREMGEANEKLFF
TGTGCCACCAGGGAAATGGGGGAAGCTAATGAAAAACTGTTTTTT
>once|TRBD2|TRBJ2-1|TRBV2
CACGLAGDQDEQFF
TGTGCCTGCGGACTAGCGGGAGATCAGGATGAGCAGTTCTTC
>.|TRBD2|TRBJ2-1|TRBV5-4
CASSLAALAGENEQFF
TGTGCCAGCAGCTTGGCGGCTTTAGCGGGGGAGAATGAGCAGTTCTTC
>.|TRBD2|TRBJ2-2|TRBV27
CASRPRGGLTGELFF
TGTGCCAGCAGGCCCCGGGGGGGCCTTACCGGGGAGCTGTTTTTT
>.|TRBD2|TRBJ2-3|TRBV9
CASSVSGSSTDTQYF
TGTGCCAGCAGCGTGAGCGGGAGCTCCACAGATACGCAGTATTTT
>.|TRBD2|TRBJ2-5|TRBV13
CASSPRGLAGQETQYF
TGTGCCAGCAGTCCAAGGGGACTAGCGGGTCAAGAGACCCAGTACTTC
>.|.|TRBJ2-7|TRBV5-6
CASSLGGGANPIYEQYF
TGTGCCAGCAGCTTGGGAGGCGGGGCGAACCCCATTTACGAGCAGTACTTC
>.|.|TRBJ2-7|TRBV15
CATSPHVERGAYEQYF
TGTGCCACCAGCCCCCACGTAGAAAGAGGGGCCTACGAGCAGTACTTC
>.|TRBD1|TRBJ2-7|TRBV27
CASSPIGQGYEQYF
TGTGCCAGCAGTCCTATCGGACAGGGATACGAGCAGTACTTC
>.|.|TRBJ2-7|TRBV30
CAWKSGSSYEQYF
TGTGCCTGGAAGTCAGGGAGTTCCTACGAGCAGTACTTC
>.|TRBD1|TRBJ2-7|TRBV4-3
CASSQEETGASYEQYF
TGCGCCAGCAGCCAAGAGGAGACAGGGGCGTCCTACGAGCAGTACTTC
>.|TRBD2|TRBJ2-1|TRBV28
CASDRLAAAYNEQFF
TGTGCCAGCGACCGACTAGCGGCCGCCTACAATGAGCAGTTCTTC
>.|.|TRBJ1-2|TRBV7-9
CASSPLLGSPNYGYTF
TGTGCCAGCAGCCCTCTCCTCGGAAGCCCTAACTATGGCTACACCTTC
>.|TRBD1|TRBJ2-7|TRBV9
CASSAQQGYEQYF
TGTGCCAGCAGCGCACAACAGGGGTACGAGCAGTACTTC
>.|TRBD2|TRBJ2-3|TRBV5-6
CASSLDGGADTQYF
TGTGCCAGCAGCTTGGACGGGGGGGCAGATACGCAGTATTTT
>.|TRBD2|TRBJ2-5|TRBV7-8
CASSLLAGAISQETQYF
TGTGCCAGCAGCTTACTAGCGGGGGCCATTTCACAAGAGACCCAGTACTTC
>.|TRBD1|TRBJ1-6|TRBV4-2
CASSQVEGADSPLHF
TGTGCCAGCAGCCAAGTGGAGGGGGCAGACTCACCCCTCCACTTT
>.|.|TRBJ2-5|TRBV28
CASSATGGAETQYF
TGTGCCAGCAGTGCAACAGGGGGGGCAGAGACCCAGTACTTC
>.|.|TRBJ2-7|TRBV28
CASSEFEQYF
TGTGCCAGCAGTGAGTTTGAGCAGTACTTC
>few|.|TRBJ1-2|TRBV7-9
CASSWLQGTNYGYTF
TGTGCCAGCAGCTGGTTACAGGGAACTAACTATGGCTACACCTTC
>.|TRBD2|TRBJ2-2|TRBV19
CASSSRLAGWSGELFF
TGTGCCAGTAGTTCCCGACTAGCGGGATGGTCCGGGGAGCTGTTTTTT
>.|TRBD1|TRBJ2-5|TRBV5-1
CASSWGTLDRGAETQYF
TGCGCCAGCAGCTGGGGGACCCTCGACAGGGGGGCAGAGACCCAGTACTTC
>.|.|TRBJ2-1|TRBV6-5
CASSYNALGEQFF
TGTGCCAGCAGTTACAACGCCCTCGGTGAGCAGTTCTTC
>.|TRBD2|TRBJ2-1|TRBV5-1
CASSLAAGGNYNEQFF
TGCGCCAGCAGCTTGGCCGCGGGGGGTAACTACAATGAGCAGTTCTTC
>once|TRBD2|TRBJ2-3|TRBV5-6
CASSFLAGYDTQYF
TGTGCCAGCAGCTTCCTAGCGGGATACGATACGCAGTATTTT
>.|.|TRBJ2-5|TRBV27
CASSSYYQETQYF
TGTGCCAGCAGTTCGTACTACCAAGAGACCCAGTACTTC
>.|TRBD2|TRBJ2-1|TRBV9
CASSVESGGAYEQFF
TGTGCCAGCAGCGTAGAGAGCGGGGGGGCCTATGAGCAGTTCTTC
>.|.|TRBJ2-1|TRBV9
CASSATGTPGNEQFF
TGTGCCAGCAGCGCGACCGGGACACCGGGAAATGAGCAGTTCTTC
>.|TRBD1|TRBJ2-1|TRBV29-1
CSVDGLQGEGYEQFF
TGCAGCGTTGACGGGCTGCAGGGGGAAGGCTATGAGCAGTTCTTC
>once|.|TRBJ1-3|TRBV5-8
CASSAEEYTIYF
TGTGCCAGCAGCGCAGAGGAGTACACCATATATTTT
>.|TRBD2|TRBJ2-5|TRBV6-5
CASSQLAGGPETQYF
TGTGCCAGCAGTCAACTAGCGGGGGGGCCGGAGACCCAGTACTTC